This T cell receptor beta chain originates from a study of blood T cells in healthy people across ages. The V and J ends lost 4 bases and 3 bases, in that order; junction bases with no gene match: 8. CDR3 size: 15 residues. Germline CDR1 and CDR2: SQVTM and ANQGSEA. With a J-beta primer mix and a sample-barcoded 5' primer, a second PCR ran roughly 7 to 11 cycles. TCRdb re-derived calls from the 5' RACE reads in MiXCR, one entry per CDR3 protein. The sample holds under 1,000,000 distinct CDR3 sequences, 35% to 50% seen once. The chain joins TRBV29-1 to TRBJ1-4, with 7 bases aligning to TRBD1. The sequencing input was blood. The clonotype was recovered from an elderly man in good health. The CDR3 DNA follows: TGCAGCGTTGGCCGACCGGGACAGCCTAATGAAAAACTGTTTTTT. Translating it yields CSVGRPGQPNEKLFF.